Below, one T cell receptor (beta chain) is given with its context. Antigen specificity is unknown. Germline CDR1 and CDR2: LGHNA and YSLEER. Trimming stripped 0 bases from V and 6 bases from J, with 14 bases between. CDR3 length: 16 residues. TCRdb's copy holds only in-frame clones and misses some; the assay was immunoSEQ multiplex PCR. This sample has about 56,000 clones, with roughly nine tenths found just once. Sample time point: week 35, safety follow-up. Doses comprised 300 ug of mutant IDH1 20-mer peptide each, plus topical imiquimod. The entry originates in a study of a mutant IDH1 vaccine in newly diagnosed glioma. Study-wide findings and caveats: Researchers report vaccine-induced immune responses in approximately 94% of patients.

The chain links TRBV4-3 to TRBJ2-2; no definite D call. This material consisted of PBMCs, taken from a glioma patient whose treatment included an IDH1 peptide vaccine. This sequence was found in a man aged 35 to 55 with glioma. This CDR3 reads CASSQDRLTLAGELFF. In DNA form, the CDR3 reads TGCGCCAGCAGCCAAGATCGCCTTACCCTTGCCGGGGAGCTGTTTTTT.